This T cell receptor beta chain is from a study of blood T cell repertoires in COVID-19. Across the study: Both acute and convalescent COVID-19 samples were obtained from the United States, Italy and Spain. T cells, B-cell-depleted T cells, or PBMCs supplied cDNA or gDNA.

This clone was picked up a small number of times. In the original processing: Estimated nucleated cell counts came from reference gene primer amplification. Clones were read by immunoSEQ multiplex PCR, and TCRdb kept only the in-frame ones, dropping some. That table supplies the V and J calls and clone size; D and trimming were determined from the DNA. The table lists 140,000 to 150,000 clones, around 88% of them singletons. This CDR3 contains 16 residues. CDR1 is LNHDA and CDR2 is SQIVND in the germline V gene (reference sequence). The trim removed 7 bases at V and 7 bases at J, leaving 16 bases unmatched.

Material for sequencing was peripheral blood. The chain is built from TRBV19 and TRBJ2-1; TRBD2 matches at 7 bases. The receptor was isolated from a man aged 55 to 70 with active or convalescent COVID-19. The CDR3 nucleotides are TGTGCCAGTAATCCCAGCGGGACCCCTACCTGGAATGAGCAGTTCTTC. Its protein is CASNPSGTPTWNEQFF.